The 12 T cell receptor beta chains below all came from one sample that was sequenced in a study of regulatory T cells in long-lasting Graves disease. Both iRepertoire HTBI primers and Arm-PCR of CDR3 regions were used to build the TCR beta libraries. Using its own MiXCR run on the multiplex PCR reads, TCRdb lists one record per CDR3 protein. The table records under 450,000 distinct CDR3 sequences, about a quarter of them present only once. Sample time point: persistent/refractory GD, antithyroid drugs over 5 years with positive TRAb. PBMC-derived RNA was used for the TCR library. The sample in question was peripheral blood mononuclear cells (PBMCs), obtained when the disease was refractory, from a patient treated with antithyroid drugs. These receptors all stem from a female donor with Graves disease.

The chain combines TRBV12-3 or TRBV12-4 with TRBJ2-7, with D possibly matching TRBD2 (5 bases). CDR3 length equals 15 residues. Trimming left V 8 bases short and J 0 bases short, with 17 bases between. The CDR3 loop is CASGLRRGSSYEQYF. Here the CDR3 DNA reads TGTGCCAGCGGCCTAAGGCGCGGGTCCTCCTACGAGCAGTACTTC.

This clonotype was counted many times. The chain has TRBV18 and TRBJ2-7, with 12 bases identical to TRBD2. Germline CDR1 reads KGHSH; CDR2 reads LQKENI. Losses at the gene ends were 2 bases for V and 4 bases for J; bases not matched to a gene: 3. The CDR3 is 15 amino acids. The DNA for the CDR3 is TGTGCCAGCTCACCAGAGACTAGCGGGGGATACGAGCAGTACTTC. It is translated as CASSPETSGGYEQYF.

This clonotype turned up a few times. CDR3 coding DNA: TGCAGTGCTAACAAGGCAGGGGCTGGACAAGAGACCCAGTACTTC. This translates into CSANKAGAGQETQYF. The chain has TRBV20-1 and TRBJ2-5, with D possibly matching TRBD1 (6 bases). The V gene lost 4 bases and the J gene lost 2 bases, with 17 bases spanning the gap. Germline V gene data show CDR1 as DFQATT and CDR2 as SNEGSKA (reference sequence). CDR3 length: 15 residues.

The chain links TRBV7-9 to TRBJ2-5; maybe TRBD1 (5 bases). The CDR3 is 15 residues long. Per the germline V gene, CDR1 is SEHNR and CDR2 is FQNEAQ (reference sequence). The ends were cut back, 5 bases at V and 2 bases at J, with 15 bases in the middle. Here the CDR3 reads CASSMARQKQETQYF. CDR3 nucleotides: TGTGCCAGCAGCATGGCGCGACAGAAGCAAGAGACCCAGTACTTC. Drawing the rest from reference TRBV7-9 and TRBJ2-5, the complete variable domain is DTGVSQNPRHKITKRGQNVTFRCDPISEHNRLYWYRQTLGQGPEFLTYFQNEAQLEKSRLLSDRFSAERPKGSFSTLEIQRTEQGDSAMYLCASSMARQKQETQYFGPGTRLLVL.

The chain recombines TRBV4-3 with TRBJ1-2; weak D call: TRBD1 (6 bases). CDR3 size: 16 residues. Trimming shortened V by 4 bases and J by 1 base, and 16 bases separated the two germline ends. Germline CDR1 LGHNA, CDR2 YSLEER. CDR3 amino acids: CASSPRSGAINYGYTF. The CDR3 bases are TGCGCCAGCAGCCCCCGGTCAGGGGCAATTAACTATGGCTACACCTTC.

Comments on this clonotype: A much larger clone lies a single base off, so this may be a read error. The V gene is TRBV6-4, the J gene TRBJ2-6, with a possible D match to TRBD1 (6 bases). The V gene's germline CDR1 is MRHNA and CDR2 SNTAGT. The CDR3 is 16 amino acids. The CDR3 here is CASSKTGIPGTNVLTF. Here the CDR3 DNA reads TGTGCCAGCAGCAAGACAGGTATCCCTGGGACCAACGTCCTGACTTTC.

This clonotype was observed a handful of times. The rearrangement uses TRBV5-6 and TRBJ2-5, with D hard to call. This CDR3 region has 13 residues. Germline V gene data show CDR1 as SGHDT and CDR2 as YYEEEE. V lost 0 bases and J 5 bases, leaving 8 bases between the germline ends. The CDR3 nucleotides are TGTGCCAGCAGCTTGGCCACTTGGGAGACCCAGTACTTC. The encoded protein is CASSLATWETQYF.

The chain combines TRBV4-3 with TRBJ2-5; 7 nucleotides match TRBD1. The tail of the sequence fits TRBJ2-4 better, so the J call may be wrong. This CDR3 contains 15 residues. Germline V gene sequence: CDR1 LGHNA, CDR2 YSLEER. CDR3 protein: CASSQGTDRVDIQYF. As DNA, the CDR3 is TGCGCCAGCAGCCAAGGGACAGACAGGGTTGACATTCAGTACTTC.

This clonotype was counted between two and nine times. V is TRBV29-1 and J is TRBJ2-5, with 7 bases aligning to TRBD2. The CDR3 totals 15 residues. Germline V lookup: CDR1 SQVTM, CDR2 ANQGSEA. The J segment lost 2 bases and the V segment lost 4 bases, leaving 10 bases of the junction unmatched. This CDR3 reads CSVGVAAGRQETQYF. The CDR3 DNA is TGCAGCGTTGGGGTGGCAGCGGGAAGGCAAGAGACCCAGTACTTC.

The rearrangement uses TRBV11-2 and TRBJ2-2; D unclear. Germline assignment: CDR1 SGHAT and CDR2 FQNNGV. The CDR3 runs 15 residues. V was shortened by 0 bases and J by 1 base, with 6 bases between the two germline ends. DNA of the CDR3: TGTGCCAGCAGCTTAGATTTCGTGAACACCGGGGAGCTGTTTTTT. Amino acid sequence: CASSLDFVNTGELFF.

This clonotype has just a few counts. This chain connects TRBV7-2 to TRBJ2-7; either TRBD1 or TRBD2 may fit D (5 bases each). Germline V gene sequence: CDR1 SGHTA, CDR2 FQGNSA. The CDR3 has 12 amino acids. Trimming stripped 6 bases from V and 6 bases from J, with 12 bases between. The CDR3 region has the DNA TGTGCCAGCAGGGGGGAGTCCCTCGAGCAGTACTTC. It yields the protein CASRGESLEQYF.

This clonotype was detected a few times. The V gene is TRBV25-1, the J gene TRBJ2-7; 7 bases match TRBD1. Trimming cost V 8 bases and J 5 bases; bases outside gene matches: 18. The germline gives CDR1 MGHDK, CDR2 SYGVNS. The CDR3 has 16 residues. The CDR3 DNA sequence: TGTGCCAGCTCCCATCGACGGACAGGTTTATTTGACGAGCAGTACTTC. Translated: CASSHRRTGLFDEQYF.